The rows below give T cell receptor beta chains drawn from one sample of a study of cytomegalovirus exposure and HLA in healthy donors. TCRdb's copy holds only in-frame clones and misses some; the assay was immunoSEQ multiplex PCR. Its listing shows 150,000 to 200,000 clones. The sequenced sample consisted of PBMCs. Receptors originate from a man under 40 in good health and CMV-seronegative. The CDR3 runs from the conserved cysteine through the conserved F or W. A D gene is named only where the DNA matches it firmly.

CDR3aa: CASSSVGGSSNEQFF; CDR3nt: TGTGCCAGCAGCTCGGTGGGGGGTTCATCCAATGAGCAGTTCTTC; v_gene: TRBV7-7; d_gene: NA; j_gene: TRBJ2-1
CDR3aa: CATRQGASTDTQYF; CDR3nt: TGTGCCACCCGACAGGGGGCAAGCACAGATACGCAGTATTTT; v_gene: TRBV6-5; d_gene: TRBD1; j_gene: TRBJ2-3
CDR3aa: CASSPQDMNTEAFF; CDR3nt: TGTGCCAGCTCACCACAAGACATGAACACTGAAGCTTTCTTT; v_gene: TRBV18; d_gene: NA; j_gene: TRBJ1-1
CDR3aa: CASSQRGTNNEKLFF; CDR3nt: TGTGCCAGCTCCCAAAGGGGAACGAATAATGAAAAACTGTTTTTT; v_gene: TRBV18; d_gene: NA; j_gene: TRBJ1-4
CDR3aa: CASSEYQVLNEKLFF; CDR3nt: TGTGCCAGCAGTGAATACCAGGTCCTTAATGAAAAACTGTTTTTT; v_gene: TRBV25-1; d_gene: NA; j_gene: TRBJ1-4
CDR3aa: CAWVDRGVTEAFF; CDR3nt: TGTGCCTGGGTGGACAGGGGGGTCACTGAAGCTTTCTTT; v_gene: TRBV30; d_gene: TRBD1; j_gene: TRBJ1-1
CDR3aa: CASSSRQGNYNEQFF; CDR3nt: TGTGCCAGCAGCTCCCGCCAGGGTAACTACAATGAGCAGTTCTTC; v_gene: TRBV7-2; d_gene: NA; j_gene: TRBJ2-1
CDR3aa: CASSAGQGGDYGYTF; CDR3nt: TGTGCCAGCAGTGCTGGACAGGGGGGAGACTATGGCTACACCTTC; v_gene: TRBV2; d_gene: TRBD1; j_gene: TRBJ1-2
CDR3aa: CASSSTGIHQPQHF; CDR3nt: TGTGCCAGCAGTTCAACAGGAATTCATCAGCCCCAGCATTTT; v_gene: TRBV27; d_gene: NA; j_gene: TRBJ1-5
CDR3aa: CASSQDPGLAGGGGTDTQYF; CDR3nt: TGTGCCAGCAGCCAAGATCCGGGACTAGCGGGGGGCGGGGGCACAGATACGCAGTATTTT; v_gene: TRBV4-2; d_gene: TRBD2; j_gene: TRBJ2-3
CDR3aa: CSVAQGGYNEKLFF; CDR3nt: TGCAGCGTTGCCCAGGGAGGGTATAATGAAAAACTGTTTTTT; v_gene: TRBV29-1; d_gene: NA; j_gene: TRBJ1-4
CDR3aa: CASSLGGTNTEAFF; CDR3nt: TGTGCCAGCAGCTTAGGTGGCACGAACACTGAAGCTTTCTTT; v_gene: TRBV7-9; d_gene: NA; j_gene: TRBJ1-1
CDR3aa: CASSPGTQENGYTF; CDR3nt: TGTGCCAGCAGCCCCGGGACACAAGAGAATGGCTACACCTTC; v_gene: TRBV7-2; d_gene: NA; j_gene: TRBJ1-2
CDR3aa: CASSFPQGTKGAEAFF; CDR3nt: TGTGCCAGCAGCTTCCCCCAAGGGACTAAGGGGGCTGAAGCTTTCTTT; v_gene: TRBV7-9; d_gene: NA; j_gene: TRBJ1-1
CDR3aa: CSQRELLGNEQFF; CDR3nt: TGCAGCCAAAGGGAGCTTCTCGGGAATGAGCAGTTCTTC; v_gene: TRBV29-1; d_gene: NA; j_gene: TRBJ2-1
CDR3aa: CASSLGHSGNTIYF; CDR3nt: TGTGCCAGCAGCTTAGGACACTCTGGAAACACCATATATTTT; v_gene: TRBV7-2; d_gene: NA; j_gene: TRBJ1-3
CDR3aa: CSVMELAHNEQFF; CDR3nt: TGCAGCGTTATGGAACTAGCCCATAATGAGCAGTTCTTC; v_gene: TRBV29-1; d_gene: NA; j_gene: TRBJ2-1
CDR3aa: CASSRDRVTGNTIYF; CDR3nt: TGTGCCAGCAGTCGGGACAGGGTAACTGGAAACACCATATATTTT; v_gene: TRBV6-1; d_gene: TRBD1; j_gene: TRBJ1-3
CDR3aa: CASSSYTDTQYF; CDR3nt: TGTGCCAGCAGTTCCTACACAGATACGCAGTATTTT; v_gene: TRBV28; d_gene: NA; j_gene: TRBJ2-3
CDR3aa: CASSVSGAGGELFF; CDR3nt: TGTGCCAGCAGCGTTAGCGGGGCCGGCGGGGAGCTGTTTTTT; v_gene: TRBV7-3; d_gene: TRBD2; j_gene: TRBJ2-2
CDR3aa: CSVEQGAGEQYF; CDR3nt: TGCAGCGTTGAACAGGGGGCAGGGGAGCAGTACTTC; v_gene: TRBV29-1; d_gene: TRBD1; j_gene: TRBJ2-7
CDR3aa: CATQTGGGTDTQYF; CDR3nt: TGTGCCACCCAAACAGGGGGCGGCACAGATACGCAGTATTTT; v_gene: TRBV2; d_gene: TRBD1; j_gene: TRBJ2-3
CDR3aa: CASSTGWDNSPLHF; CDR3nt: TGTGCCAGCAGCACAGGGTGGGATAATTCACCCCTCCACTTT; v_gene: TRBV6-6; d_gene: NA; j_gene: TRBJ1-6
CDR3aa: CASSSHSYNEQFF; CDR3nt: TGTGCCAGCAGTTCCCACTCCTACAATGAGCAGTTCTTC; v_gene: TRBV28; d_gene: NA; j_gene: TRBJ2-1
CDR3aa: CASSFRGLREKLFF; CDR3nt: TGTGCCAGCAGCTTCCGGGGGTTAAGAGAAAAACTGTTTTTT; v_gene: TRBV5-4; d_gene: NA; j_gene: TRBJ1-4
CDR3aa: CASSLMRGGLETQYF; CDR3nt: TGCGCCAGCAGCTTGATGCGGGGGGGCCTTGAGACCCAGTACTTC; v_gene: TRBV5-1; d_gene: TRBD2; j_gene: TRBJ2-5
CDR3aa: CASSSAGGPKIKLYNEQFF; CDR3nt: TGCGCCAGCAGTTCAGCGGGAGGGCCTAAAATAAAACTGTACAATGAGCAGTTCTTC; v_gene: TRBV5-1; d_gene: TRBD2; j_gene: TRBJ2-1
CDR3aa: CASSPRQGVPYEQYF; CDR3nt: TGTGCCAGCAGTCCGAGACAGGGGGTCCCCTACGAGCAGTACTTC; v_gene: TRBV6-5; d_gene: TRBD1; j_gene: TRBJ2-7
CDR3aa: CSVTSGTVGYNEQFF; CDR3nt: TGCAGCGTGACGTCCGGGACAGTTGGCTACAATGAGCAGTTCTTC; v_gene: TRBV29-1; d_gene: TRBD1; j_gene: TRBJ2-1
CDR3aa: CASSVEGSNYEQYF; CDR3nt: TGTGCCAGCAGTGTGGAGGGGTCTAACTACGAGCAGTACTTC; v_gene: TRBV2; d_gene: NA; j_gene: TRBJ2-7
CDR3aa: CAGRQGLTEAFF; CDR3nt: TGTGCCGGACGACAGGGGTTAACTGAAGCTTTCTTT; v_gene: TRBV2; d_gene: TRBD1; j_gene: TRBJ1-1